Listed below are T cell receptor beta chains from one sample, sequenced in a study of cytomegalovirus exposure and HLA in healthy donors. The repertoire was sequenced with immunoSEQ multiplex PCR; TCRdb's copy has only in-frame clones and lacks some. Here the sample spans around 97,000 clones, roughly 79% being singletons. Input material: PBMCs. The receptors were sampled from a man aged 50-59 years in good health and CMV-seropositive. Each CDR3 is given with its conserved first and last residue. A D gene is named only where the DNA matches it firmly. Clone size is not always given. Where it is, it says once, few, many or a class for expanded clones.

>16|TRBJ2-2|-|TRBD2|TRBV5-4
TGTGCCAGCAGCTTTGGACTAGCGGGAGGCGCCGGGGAGCTGTTTTTT
CASSFGLAGGAGELFF
>15|TRBJ2-2|-|TRBD1|TRBV7-9
TGTGCCAGCAGCAGGGACAGGGGGGTCACCGGGGAGCTGTTTTTT
CASSRDRGVTGELFF
>14|TRBJ2-5|-|-|TRBV7-8
TGTGCCAGCAGCTTGCCGGCTCTAGAAGGAAACCAGTACTTC
CASSLPALEGNQYF
>12|TRBJ1-2|-|TRBD1|TRBV2
TGTGCCAGCAGTAGGGACAGCTATGGCTACACCTTC
CASSRDSYGYTF
>16|TRBJ1-2|-|-|TRBV7-6
TGTGCCAGCAGCTTAGTCGATGACAGGAGCTACTATGGCTACACCTTC
CASSLVDDRSYYGYTF
>18|TRBJ2-3|few|TRBD1|TRBV5-5
TGTGCCAGCAGCCCCGACAGGGGGCTGTCCCTCCGCACAGATACGCAGTATTTT
CASSPDRGLSLRTDTQYF
>15|TRBJ2-1|-|-|TRBV28
TGTGCCAGCAGTATACCCGGGATTAACTACAATGAGCAGTTCTTC
CASSIPGINYNEQFF
>17|TRBJ2-1|-|TRBD2|TRBV5-1
TGCGCCAGCAGCTTATGGGCTAGCGGGAATTCGAGGAATGAGCAGTTCTTC
CASSLWASGNSRNEQFF
>15|TRBJ1-1|-|-|TRBV14
TGTGCCAGCAGCCAAGTCAACACCCTGAACACTGAAGCTTTCTTT
CASSQVNTLNTEAFF
>12|TRBJ2-7|-|-|TRBV30
TGTGCCTGGAGTGTACGGGGGTACGAGCAGTACTTC
CAWSVRGYEQYF
>17|TRBJ1-1|-|TRBD1|TRBV5-1
TGCGCCAGCAGCTTGGGGGGGACAGGGGGGATGAACACTGAAGCTTTCTTT
CASSLGGTGGMNTEAFF
>14|TRBJ2-4|-|-|TRBV7-9
TGTGCCAGCAGCTTAGGTGGCCAGGGAAACATTCAGTACTTC
CASSLGGQGNIQYF
>14|TRBJ2-1|-|-|TRBV5-8
TGTGCCAGCAGCGAGGACCAGGGGTACAATGAGCAGTTCTTC
CASSEDQGYNEQFF
>14|TRBJ2-1|-|-|TRBV28
TGTGCCAGCAGGGCAGGGTGGTCGGGCAATGAGCAGTTCTTC
CASRAGWSGNEQFF
>16|TRBJ2-3|-|TRBD2|TRBV2
TGTGCCAGCAGTGATTTGACTAGCGGGGTCACAGATACGCAGTATTTT
CASSDLTSGVTDTQYF
>16|TRBJ2-1|-|TRBD2|TRBV5-5
TGTGCCAGCAGCTTAACTAGCGGGGGTCCGGAGAATGAGCAGTTCTTC
CASSLTSGGPENEQFF
>13|TRBJ1-1|-|-|TRBV5-1
TGCGCCAGCAGCTTACAGGGTCGCACTGAAGCTTTCTTT
CASSLQGRTEAFF
>13|TRBJ1-1|once|-|TRBV7-9
TGTGCCAGCAGCTTAGAGCCGGGCACTGAAGCTTTCTTT
CASSLEPGTEAFF
>16|TRBJ2-3|few|TRBD2|TRBV7-9
TGTGCCAGCTCAGTACTAGCGGGAGGGACCTCAGATACGCAGTATTTT
CASSVLAGGTSDTQYF
>12|TRBJ2-1|-|-|TRBV2
TGTGCCAGCAGTAAGGAGTGGGTTGAGCAGTTCTTC
CASSKEWVEQFF
>16|TRBJ1-4|-|TRBD1|TRBV6-1
TGTGCCAGCAGTGAAGAACCGGGACAGGGTAATGAAAAACTGTTTTTT
CASSEEPGQGNEKLFF
>17|TRBJ2-3|-|TRBD2|TRBV11-2
TGTGCCAGCAGCCACACCACCGCGGGACTAGCGGCAGATACGCAGTATTTT
CASSHTTAGLAADTQYF
>16|TRBJ2-7|-|TRBD1|TRBV6-5
TGTGCCAGCAGTTCCGAGCCGGGACAGGGGGCCTACGAGCAGTACTTC
CASSSEPGQGAYEQYF
>13|TRBJ2-7|-|TRBD2|TRBV7-2
TGTGCCAGCAGCGTAGCGGGGCCCTACGAGCAGTACTTC
CASSVAGPYEQYF
>15|TRBJ2-7|-|-|TRBV18
TGTGCCAGCTCCCCCCAGGGAGGCTATGGCTACGAGCAGTACTTC
CASSPQGGYGYEQYF
>15|TRBJ1-2|-|-|TRBV27
TGTGCCAGCAGTTTAAGACCAGGGGCCAACTATGGCTACACCTTC
CASSLRPGANYGYTF
>16|TRBJ2-1|-|-|TRBV5-1
TGCGCCAGCAGCTTGGTAGCTATTGACTCCTACAATGAGCAGTTCTTC
CASSLVAIDSYNEQFF
>15|TRBJ1-1|-|-|TRBV28
TGTGCCAGCAGTTTATCCGGGGCGGGGGTCACTGAAGCCTTCTTT
CASSLSGAGVTEAFF
>17|TRBJ2-7|-|TRBD2|TRBV2
TGTGCCAGCAGTGCAAGTCTAGGACTAGGGCGGACCTACGAGCAGTACTTC
CASSASLGLGRTYEQYF
>16|TRBJ2-3|-|-|TRBV9
TGTGCCAGCAGCGTAGGGAACGGGAGGACAGGGGATACGCAGTATTTT
CASSVGNGRTGDTQYF
>16|TRBJ1-6|-|-|TRBV7-9
TGTTCCAGCAGCCAGAACCTAGGAATCGATAATTCACCCCTCCACTTT
CSSSQNLGIDNSPLHF
>15|TRBJ2-3|-|-|TRBV2
TGTGCCAGCAGTCCGACAGGACTAGGGGGATTAACGCAGTATTTT
CASSPTGLGGLTQYF
>13|TRBJ2-1|few|-|TRBV19
TGTGCCAGTAGTACAAAGGGGTACAATGAGCAGTTCTTC
CASSTKGYNEQFF
>16|TRBJ2-7|-|TRBD2|TRBV6-5
TGTGCCAGCAGTTACTCGTGGGCTAGCGGTCTCTACGAGCAGTACTTC
CASSYSWASGLYEQYF
>15|TRBJ2-1|few|TRBD2|TRBV15
TGTGCCACCAGCAGCGGGAGGGCCCTGGGGAATGAGCAGTTCTTC
CATSSGRALGNEQFF
>12|TRBJ1-2|-|-|TRBV7-9
TGTGCCAGCAGGCCCCAGGACTATGGCTACACCTTC
CASRPQDYGYTF
>16|TRBJ2-3|-|TRBD1|TRBV7-9
TGTGCCAGCAGCCCAACGGGACAGTCTAGCACAGATACGCAGTATTTT
CASSPTGQSSTDTQYF
>15|TRBJ2-6|-|-|TRBV29-1
TGCAGCGTTGTGCGGTCGAACTCTGGGGCCAACGTCCTGACTTTC
CSVVRSNSGANVLTF
>16|TRBJ2-1|-|TRBD2|TRBV30
TGTGCCTGGAGTATTTATAGCGGGAGCATTTTCGATGAGCAGTTCTTC
CAWSIYSGSIFDEQFF
>15|TRBJ1-5|-|-|TRBV2
TGTGCCAGCAGTGGGGCCAGGTATAGCAATCAGCCCCAGCATTTT
CASSGARYSNQPQHF
>15|TRBJ2-1|-|TRBD2|TRBV6-1
TGTGCCAGCAGTTCTAGCGGGAGCTCCTACAATGAGCAGTTCTTC
CASSSSGSSYNEQFF